This entry lists 20 T cell receptor beta chains sequenced from one sample in a study of cytomegalovirus exposure and HLA in healthy donors. Researchers ran the PCR with 60 Vbeta and 13 Jbeta primers. The repertoire was sequenced with immunoSEQ multiplex PCR; TCRdb's copy has only in-frame clones and lacks some. The sample comprises 150,000 to 200,000 clones, about 80% of which are singletons, and about 14% rests with the top ten. What was sequenced was PBMCs. The receptors were gathered from a man in his fifties in good health and CMV-seropositive.

The V gene is TRBV6-5, the J gene TRBJ1-2; 8 positions match TRBD1. This CDR3 contains 15 residues. V lost 2 bases and J lost 5; bases outside the gene matches: 7. In germline, CDR1 is MNHEY, CDR2 SVGAGI. The CDR3 DNA reads as TGTGCCAGCAGTTACGAAGGACAGGGAAGATATGGCTACACCTTC. Protein: CASSYEGQGRYGYTF.

This clone was seen more than once but under ten times. This chain connects TRBV27 to TRBJ1-4, with 8 bases lining up with TRBD1. V lost 3 bases, J lost 7 bases, and 4 bases stayed unmatched. The CDR3 is made up of 14 amino acids. The germline V gene encodes CDR1 MNHEY and CDR2 SMNVEV (reference sequence). The CDR3 reads CASSFTQGAEKLFF. CDR3 coding DNA: TGTGCCAGCAGTTTTACCCAGGGGGCTGAAAAACTGTTTTTT.

This clone showed up just once. The genes are TRBV15 and TRBJ1-1; possible D gene TRBD1, 5 bases. This CDR3 comprises 16 residues. The V end was cut by 4 bases, the J end by 0 bases, with 15 bases between. The germline V gene has CDR1 LNHNV and CDR2 YYDKDF (reference sequence). Here the CDR3 reads CATSTATGIMNTEAFF. DNA for the CDR3: TGTGCCACCAGCACAGCAACAGGTATCATGAACACTGAAGCTTTCTTT.

The genes are TRBV6-4 and TRBJ2-1; 11 bases line up with TRBD1. V lost 6 bases and J lost 6; bases outside the gene matches: 10. The germline V gene encodes CDR1 MRHNA and CDR2 SNTAGT. This CDR3 region has 16 residues. Here the CDR3 reads CASRPTGTGGFNEQFF. CDR3 sequence (DNA): TGTGCCAGCAGGCCCACGGGGACAGGGGGATTCAATGAGCAGTTCTTC.

This clone was seen a single time. The J gene is TRBJ1-1, the V gene TRBV5-1; 7 nucleotides align to TRBD1. The CDR3 runs to 17 residues. Germline V gene sequence: CDR1 SGHRS, CDR2 YFSETQ. V lost 1 base to trimming and J lost 0 bases; unmatched junction nucleotides: 9. The CDR3 DNA sequence: TGCGCCAGCAGCTTGCAGGGGGACGCATACATGAACACTGAAGCTTTCTTT. Protein sequence: CASSLQGDAYMNTEAFF.

The chain is built from TRBV29-1 and TRBJ1-2, with D possibly TRBD1 on 6 matching bases. V lost 7 bases and J 7 bases, leaving 19 bases between the germline ends. The CDR3 extends over 13 amino acids. CDR1 and CDR2 from the germline V gene are SQVTM and ANQGSEA. CDR3 sequence: CSAATGLLGGYTF. Here the CDR3 DNA reads TGCAGCGCCGCAACAGGGTTGCTGGGTGGCTACACCTTC.

The V gene is TRBV28, the J gene TRBJ1-4; D remains unclear. The germline gives CDR1 MDHEN, CDR2 SYDVKM. V was pared by 4 bases and J by 0 bases, with 9 bases between. The CDR3 has 15 residues. The CDR3 DNA reads TGTGCCAGCAGTTCTCGGGTCTCAACTAATGAAAAACTGTTTTTT. It encodes CASSSRVSTNEKLFF. Full variable domain (rest looked up from reference TRBV28 and TRBJ1-4): DVKVTQSSRYLVKRTGEKVFLECVQDMDHENMFWYRQDPGLGLRLIYFSYDVKMKEKGDIPEGYSVSREKKERFSLILESASTNQTSMYLCASSSRVSTNEKLFFGSGTQLSVL.

This clone appeared a few times. The chain carries TRBV5-6 and TRBJ2-7; D perhaps matches TRBD2 (6 bases). V was trimmed by 0 bases and J by 2 bases, leaving 12 bases between them. In germline, CDR1 is SGHDT, CDR2 YYEEEE. The CDR3 is 15 amino acids. CDR3 residues: CASSLGRDSPYEQYF. DNA for the CDR3: TGTGCCAGCAGCTTGGGTCGGGACTCTCCCTACGAGCAGTACTTC.

This rearrangement joins TRBV7-2 to TRBJ1-6, with a weak D call TRBD1 (5 bases). The germline gives CDR1 SGHTA, CDR2 FQGNSA. The ends were cut back, 2 bases at V and 9 bases at J, with 17 bases in the middle. The CDR3 runs 16 residues. The CDR3 protein is CASSLMGGSLRSPLHF. CDR3 DNA: TGTGCCAGCAGCTTAATGGGGGGAAGTCTTCGTTCACCCCTCCACTTT.

The chain is built from TRBV5-1 and TRBJ2-7, with 7 bases that match TRBD1. The V segment lost 4 bases and the J segment 2 bases; nucleotides outside the gene matches: 3. This CDR3 comprises 13 residues. The germline V gene has CDR1 SGHRS and CDR2 YFSETQ. In DNA form, the CDR3 reads TGCGCCAGCAGCCCGGGACAGACCTACGAGCAGTACTTC. Its translation: CASSPGQTYEQYF.

The rearrangement joins TRBV12-5 to TRBJ2-3, with D perhaps matching TRBD1 (6 bases). This CDR3 spans 14 amino acids. Germline loops: CDR1 LGHNT, CDR2 FRNRAP. The V end lost 1 base, the J end lost 7 bases, and 12 bases lay between the germline ends. This CDR3 is CASGLEAGAYTQYF. The CDR3 DNA sequence: TGTGCTAGTGGTTTGGAGGCAGGGGCATATACGCAGTATTTT.

J is TRBJ2-2 and V is TRBV5-5; tentative D call: TRBD2 (6 bases). Between the trimmed V and J ends, which lost 0 bases and 4 bases, there was a span of 13 bases. The germline gives CDR1 SGHKS, CDR2 YYEKEE (reference sequence). The CDR3 is 16 amino acids. CDR3 loop: CASSLGLRGITGELFF. The CDR3 DNA sequence: TGTGCCAGCAGCTTGGGCCTGCGGGGTATCACCGGGGAGCTGTTTTTT.

V gene TRBV5-1 combines with J gene TRBJ1-5; TRBD1 is a possible D gene (6 bases). V was shortened by 1 base and J by 6 bases, with 11 bases between the two germline ends. The CDR3 loop spans 14 amino acids. CDR1 and CDR2 from the germline V gene are SGHRS and YFSETQ. For the CDR3, the DNA is TGCGCCAGCAGCTTGCGGGGGGCCGGTCAGCCCCAGCATTTT. It yields the protein CASSLRGAGQPQHF.

This clone was detected only a few times. Here the CDR3 reads CASSLVGTDSGNTIYF. The CDR3 DNA reads TGTGCCAGCAGCTTGGTTGGGACAGACTCTGGAAACACCATATATTTT. The genes are TRBV5-6 and TRBJ1-3; 7 bases align to TRBD1. Germline CDR1 and CDR2: SGHDT and YYEEEE. The V segment lost 0 bases and the J segment 0 bases; nucleotides outside the gene matches: 3. The CDR3 runs to 16 residues.

The CDR3 DNA is TGTGCCAGCAGCGCCAAGACTAGCGGGGGGGGCACAGATACGCAGTATTTT. Translating it yields CASSAKTSGGGTDTQYF. V usage is TRBV7-2 and J usage is TRBJ2-3; 14 positions match TRBD2. V shed 5 bases, J shed 1 base, and the junction held 5 bases outside the gene matches. Looked up from germline, CDR1 is SGHTA and CDR2 is FQGNSA. The CDR3 consists of 17 residues.

V and J are TRBV27 and TRBJ1-5; a possible D gene is TRBD1 (6 bases). The V end was cut by 4 bases, the J end by 10 bases, with 17 bases between. CDR3 length: 14 residues. CDR1 is MNHEY, CDR2 SMNVEV, per germline (reference sequence). The DNA of the CDR3 is TGTGCCAGCAGTTCCCAGGGGATGGGTGGACCCCAGCATTTT. Its protein product is CASSSQGMGGPQHF.

Notes on this clone: A read error may account for a junction end that differs from germline. Other DNA sequences within the sample encode an identical CDR3. The chain is built from TRBV11-1 and TRBJ2-5; possible D gene TRBD2, 5 bases. This CDR3 has 14 amino acids. Germline-derived CDR1 and CDR2 are SGHAT and FQDESV (reference sequence). This CDR3 reads CASSLGGSQETQYF. DNA for the CDR3: TGCGCCAGCAGCTTAGGAGGTAGCCAAGAGACCCAGTACTTC. The full variable domain, with the rest looked up from reference TRBV11-1 and TRBJ2-5, is EAEVAQSPRYKITEKSQAVAFWCDPISGHATLYWYRQILGQGPELLVQFQDESVVDDSQLPKDRFSAERLKGVDSTLKIQPAELGDSAMYLCASSLGGSQETQYFGPGTRLLVL.

The chain recombines TRBV28 with TRBJ2-5; 8 bases map to TRBD2. CDR1 MDHEN and CDR2 SYDVKM come from the germline V gene. CDR3 length: 15 residues. Trimming removed 4 bases from V and 4 bases from J; junction bases left unmatched: 8. CDR3 DNA sequence: TGTGCCAGCAGTTCAGCGGGGGTGACGGCAGAGACCCAGTACTTC. This encodes CASSSAGVTAETQYF.

This chain uses TRBV6-1 with TRBJ1-6; no clear D gene. Germline values: CDR1 MNHNS, CDR2 SASEGT. The CDR3 contains 15 residues. Trimming removed 4 bases at V and 0 bases at J, with 7 bases between. The DNA of the CDR3 is TGTGCCAGCAGTGCTCCGAGCTCCTATAATTCACCCCTCCACTTT. Protein product: CASSAPSSYNSPLHF.

The V call is TRBV7-8, the J call TRBJ1-5; 8 bases map to TRBD1. Germline lookup yields CDR1 SGHVS and CDR2 FQNEAQ. This CDR3 is 15 amino acids long. The junction had 8 bases not matched to a gene; V was cut back by 4 bases and J by 6 bases. The CDR3 DNA reads TGTGCCAGCAGCTCTCTGGACAGGGCTATTCAGCCCCAGCATTTT. It is translated as CASSSLDRAIQPQHF.